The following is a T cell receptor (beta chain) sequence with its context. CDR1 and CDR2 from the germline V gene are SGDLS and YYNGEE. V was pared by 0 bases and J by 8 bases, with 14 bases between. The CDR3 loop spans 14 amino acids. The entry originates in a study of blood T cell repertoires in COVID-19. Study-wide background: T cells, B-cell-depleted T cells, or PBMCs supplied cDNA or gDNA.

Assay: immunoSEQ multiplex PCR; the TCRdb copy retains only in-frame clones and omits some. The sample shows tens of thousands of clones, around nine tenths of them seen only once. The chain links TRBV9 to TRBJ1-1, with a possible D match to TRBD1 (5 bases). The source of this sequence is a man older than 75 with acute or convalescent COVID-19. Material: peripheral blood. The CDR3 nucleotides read TGTGCCAGCAGCGTAGGGGGCGGGACGCCCGAAGCTTTCTTT. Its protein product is CASSVGGGTPEAFF.